Sequencing of this T cell receptor (beta chain) was carried out in a study of radiotherapy plus CTLA-4 blockade in lung cancer. Study-level points and caveats: According to reports, early shifts in blood T cell clones, alongside interferon-beta, forecast response most accurately.

Libraries were prepared by immunoSEQ multiplex PCR; TCRdb keeps only in-frame clonotypes and omits some of them. The data show 40,000 to 50,000 clones, roughly four fifths seen once. On this clone: What it recognizes is unknown. At one end the junction does not follow the germline gene, possibly because of a read error. Other DNA sequences in this sample translate to the same CDR3.

Germline CDR1 reads SNHLY; CDR2 reads FYNNEI. The CDR3 sequence is 15 residues long. Sequencing was performed on peripheral blood, taken from a patient treated with radiotherapy plus ipilimumab. The sequence was obtained from a human donor with non-small cell lung cancer who had stable disease on radiotherapy plus ipilimumab. The V gene is TRBV2, the J gene TRBJ2-7; no reliable D call. The CDR3 DNA reads TGCGCCAGCAGTGGCGGCAGCTTGAGCTCCTACGAGCAGTACTTC. Amino acids: CASSGGSLSSYEQYF.